This T cell receptor (beta chain) was obtained from a study of graft-versus-host responses after intestinal transplantation (dated by TCRdb to about 2021). Notes on the research overall: The transplants that recipients got were multivisceral, liver-intestinal, or isolated intestinal. Instead of going to the commercial service, samples from a few later patients were sequenced in-house on an Illumina MiSeq and processed with MiXCR. A cohort of around 25 intestinal transplant recipients, including one retransplant, was enrolled, and a few patients lacking pretransplant specimens were excluded. All recipients received anti-thymocyte globulin induction followed by maintenance tacrolimus and steroids for 3 to 4 years. After intestinal transplantation, graft-versus-host and host-versus-graft alloreactive T cell clones in the graft, circulation and bone marrow were tracked using bulk TCR-beta CDR3 sequencing. To identify alloreactive clones, pre-transplant mixed lymphocyte reaction products were sequenced and compared with unstimulated pre-transplant donor and recipient T cells. A peak of at least 4% donor T cells among recipient peripheral blood mononuclear cells was the definition used for donor T cell macrochimerism. The study at large found these results: Patients with donor T cell macrochimerism had high GvH to HvG T cell clonal ratios in their allografts. GvH clones turned up in recipient bone marrow, with some appearing earlier in ileal mucosa or blood, a pattern consistent with an intestinal mucosal origin. Early after transplant, peak levels of circulating GvH clones were associated with declines in HvG clones. The relatively low number and heterogeneity of intestinal transplant patients limited the conclusions.

The method was the immunoSEQ multiplex PCR assay. For most patients, genomic DNA was isolated using the Qiagen DNeasy Blood and Tissue Kit and was shipped frozen to Adaptive Biotechnologies for TCR sequencing. For most patients, high-throughput TCR-beta CDR3 sequencing of genomic DNA was performed by Adaptive Biotechnologies. Under the source paper's analysis protocol: Adaptive's ImmunoSEQ software was the source of the TCR sequencing data for approximately 18 patients, while a few other patients were processed with MiXCR and VDJtools. CD4 versus CD8 sorting errors were corrected by removing sequences found in both subsets at a frequency ratio below 5:1. CDR3 nucleotide sequences shared between donor and recipient were removed because the origin of such sequences could not be assigned. To be classed as alloreactive, a clone needed at least 2-fold expansion over unstimulated cells and a minimum CFSE-low frequency of 0.002% (template counts) or 0.001% (read counts). Mappable clones were those detected in sequenced pre-transplant spleen, lymph node, or MLR CFSE-low populations of the donor or recipient. The cumulative frequency of alloreactive clones was calculated as a percentage of all sequences, weighted by copy number. TCRdb re-hosts the immuneACCESS table, in-frame sequences only. Its copies lack some clones; in the studies checked, an unresolved V gene accounts for under half of them, and the cause for the rest is not known. Clone size and the V and J calls come from that table; the DNA yielded D and trimming. The sample table shows about 51,000 clones, and roughly 96% are seen once. The ten largest clones take up approximately 0.2% of the sample.

Read against the paper, the sample's time point label means: cells obtained before transplantation from donor or recipient. CD3+CD4+ and CD3+CD8+ populations were FACS-sorted from unstimulated pre-transplant donor and recipient cells taken from spleen or lymph nodes. A remark on this clone: What this receptor recognizes is not known. No per-base quality is available; no much larger clone lies one base away.

CDR3 length: 17 amino acids, cysteine to phenylalanine. The DNA shown is the 51-base CDR3, in frame from base 1. CDR1 and CDR2 are drawn from the germline V gene: MDHEN, SYDVKM. Trimming takes 7 bases off V and 0 bases off J; junction bases not matched to a gene: 12. The chain was built from TRBV28 and TRBJ1-5; 7 central bases correspond to TRBD1. The TCR sequence derives from a human donor who was the organ donor for an intestinal transplant. The input for sequencing was unstimulated CD8+ T cells sorted from spleen or lymph node cells, taken before transplant. The nucleotide sequence is TGTGCCAGCACCACTGGGACAGACTACTATAGCAATCAGCCCCAGCATTTT. Its protein is CASTTGTDYYSNQPQHF.